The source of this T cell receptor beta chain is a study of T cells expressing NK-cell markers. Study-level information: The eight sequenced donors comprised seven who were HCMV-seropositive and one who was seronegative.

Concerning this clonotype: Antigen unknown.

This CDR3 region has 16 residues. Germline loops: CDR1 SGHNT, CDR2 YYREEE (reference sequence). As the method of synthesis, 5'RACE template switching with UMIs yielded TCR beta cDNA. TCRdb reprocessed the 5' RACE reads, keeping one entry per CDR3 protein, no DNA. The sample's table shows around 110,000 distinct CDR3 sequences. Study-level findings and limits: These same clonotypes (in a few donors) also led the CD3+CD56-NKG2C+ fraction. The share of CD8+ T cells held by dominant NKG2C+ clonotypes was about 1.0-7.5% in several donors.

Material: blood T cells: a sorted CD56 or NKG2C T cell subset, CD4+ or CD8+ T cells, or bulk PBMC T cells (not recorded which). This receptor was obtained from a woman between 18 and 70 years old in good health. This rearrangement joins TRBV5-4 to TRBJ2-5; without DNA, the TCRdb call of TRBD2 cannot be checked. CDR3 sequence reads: CASSLVAGGPPETQYF.